This passage covers 14 T cell receptor beta chains from one sample sequenced in a study of T cells in localized non-small cell lung cancer. Clones were read by immunoSEQ multiplex PCR, and TCRdb kept only the in-frame ones, dropping some. Here the sample spans approximately 2,600 clones, about 24% being singletons. The source was lung tumor tissue, collected before any cancer treatment. The receptors were sampled from a woman aged 40 to 75 with stage I lung adenocarcinoma.

This chain uses TRBV11-3 with TRBJ1-1; no definite D call. CDR1 and CDR2 (germline): SGHNT, YENEEA. CDR3 length: 14 amino acids. V was shortened by 4 bases and J by 0 bases, with 9 bases between the two germline ends. For the CDR3, the DNA is TGTGCCAGCAGCTCCCTCGGGGTGAACACTGAAGCTTTCTTT. This codes for CASSSLGVNTEAFF.

This clone was seen more than once but under ten times. The chain joins TRBV11-3 to TRBJ1-2; 7 bases are a match to TRBD1. This CDR3 is 18 amino acids long. Germline lookup yields CDR1 SGHNT and CDR2 YENEEA. V was pared by 2 bases and J by 4 bases, with 16 bases of the junction left unmatched. The CDR3 nucleotides read TGTGCCAGCAGCTTAAACGCAAAAAACCGGGACAGAAGCTATGGCTACACCTTC. Protein product: CASSLNAKNRDRSYGYTF.

This chain uses TRBV5-1 with TRBJ1-3, with TRBD1 identical over 7 bases. Germline values: CDR1 SGHRS, CDR2 YFSETQ. V lost 0 bases and J lost 3; bases outside the gene matches: 12. The CDR3 has 18 residues. CDR3 region: CASSLAGGGGKGGNTIYF. CDR3 in DNA: TGCGCCAGCAGCTTGGCCGGAGGAGGGGGCAAAGGTGGAAACACCATATATTTT.

This clone appeared a few times. This chain joins TRBV9 and TRBJ2-3; D gene uncertain. Trimming pared 0 bases from V and 0 bases from J, leaving 5 bases between. The CDR3 totals 14 residues. Germline V gene sequence: CDR1 SGDLS, CDR2 YYNGEE. CDR3: CASSVEASTDTQYF. For the CDR3, the DNA is TGTGCCAGCAGCGTAGAAGCTAGCACAGATACGCAGTATTTT.

The J gene is TRBJ2-2, the V gene TRBV7-2; 8 nucleotides agree with TRBD1. The V gene's germline CDR1 is SGHTA and CDR2 FQGNSA. V shed 3 bases, J shed 1 base, and the junction held 4 bases outside the gene matches. The CDR3 sequence is 16 residues long. The CDR3 DNA follows: TGTGCCAGCAGCTTCCGGACAGGGTGGAACACCGGGGAGCTGTTTTTT. Translated: CASSFRTGWNTGELFF. The full variable domain, its missing parts supplied by reference TRBV7-2 and TRBJ2-2, is GAGVSQSPSNKVTEKGKDVELRCDPISGHTALYWYRQSLGQGLEFLIYFQGNSAPDKSGLPSDRFSAERTGGSVSTLTIQRTQQEDSAVYLCASSFRTGWNTGELFFGEGSRLTVL.

This clone has a handful of counts. The chain combines TRBV30 with TRBJ1-4; 7 nucleotides line up with TRBD1. Trimming removed 3 bases from V and 0 bases from J; junction bases left unmatched: 10. Germline CDR1 reads GTSNPN; CDR2 reads SVGIG (reference sequence). This CDR3 spans 17 amino acids. The CDR3 DNA is TGTGCCTGGAGGGGGGGACAGCCTCTCTCAACTAATGAAAAACTGTTTTTT. Encoded protein: CAWRGGQPLSTNEKLFF.

The chain has TRBV28 and TRBJ2-2; 9 bases match TRBD1. The CDR3 runs 18 residues. V lost 4 bases, J lost 5 bases, and 14 bases stayed unmatched. The germline V gene has CDR1 MDHEN and CDR2 SYDVKM. As DNA, the CDR3 is TGTGCCAGCAGTTCGGGACAGGGAAAGGCTGAGTGGACCGGGGAGCTGTTTTTT. Protein product: CASSSGQGKAEWTGELFF.

This chain joins TRBV19 and TRBJ1-1; 8 bases align to TRBD1. The CDR3 is 13 amino acids. V was pared by 4 bases and J by 4 bases, with 2 bases of the junction left unmatched. Germline V gene sequence: CDR1 LNHDA, CDR2 SQIVND (reference sequence). This CDR3 reads CASSRDRGTEAFF. In DNA, the CDR3 is TGTGCCAGTAGTAGAGACAGGGGCACTGAAGCTTTCTTT.

The CDR3 spells CASSQISGGKVAKNIQYF. The CDR3 DNA is TGTGCCAGCAGCCAAATCTCAGGGGGCAAGGTAGCCAAAAACATTCAGTACTTC. The chain combines TRBV14 with TRBJ2-4; 8 bases map to TRBD1. Germline CDR1 SGHDN, CDR2 FVKESK. V was clipped by 2 bases and J by 0 bases; unmatched bases: 9. This CDR3 spans 18 amino acids.

This clone was seen more than once but under ten times. This chain joins TRBV18 and TRBJ1-3; 7 nucleotides match TRBD1. V was clipped by 0 bases and J by 3 bases; unmatched bases: 8. The germline V gene encodes CDR1 KGHSH and CDR2 LQKENI. The CDR3 contains 17 residues. The CDR3 nucleotides are TGTGCCAGCTCACCACCTAAGGAGGGGGCGCGTGGAAACACCATATATTTT. Translation gives CASSPPKEGARGNTIYF.

The chain combines TRBV6-8 with TRBJ1-5; D uncertain. The germline V and J ends were trimmed by 4 bases and 3 bases, with 19 bases remaining between them. The CDR3 spans 17 residues. From germline, CDR1 is MNHGY and CDR2 SAAAGT. The CDR3 DNA follows: TGTGCCAGCAGTTCCCGATTGTACGCTGTACTCAATCAGCCCCAGCATTTT. Translated: CASSSRLYAVLNQPQHF.

This rearrangement joins TRBV11-3 to TRBJ2-1, with 7 bases matching TRBD1. CDR1 is SGHNT and CDR2 is YENEEA in the germline V gene. The CDR3 runs 15 residues. The V and J ends lost 3 bases and 4 bases, in that order; junction bases with no gene match: 6. The CDR3 protein is CASSFDRAVYNEQFF. CDR3 bases: TGTGCCAGCAGCTTCGACAGGGCCGTGTACAATGAGCAGTTCTTC.

Only a few counts were recorded for this clone. The chain is built from TRBV7-5 and TRBJ2-7; the DNA was not compared with TRBD2, the D call given in the table. TRBV7-5 is listed as a pseudogene. The CDR3 covers 14 residues. The CDR3 spells CASSQLSGGYEQYF. The CDR3 DNA reads TGTGCCAGCAGCCAGCTAAGTGGCGGCTACGAGCAGTACTTC.

The sample holds a few counts of this clone. The chain has TRBV11-3 and TRBJ1-1, with a tentative D call TRBD1 (5 bases). The V end was cut by 3 bases, the J end by 5 bases, with 13 bases between. Germline V gene lookup returns CDR1 SGHNT and CDR2 YENEEA. There are 14 residues in the CDR3. As DNA, the CDR3 is TGTGCCAGCAGCTTCCTATTGGGGGGAACTGAAGCTTTCTTT. Translating it yields CASSFLLGGTEAFF.